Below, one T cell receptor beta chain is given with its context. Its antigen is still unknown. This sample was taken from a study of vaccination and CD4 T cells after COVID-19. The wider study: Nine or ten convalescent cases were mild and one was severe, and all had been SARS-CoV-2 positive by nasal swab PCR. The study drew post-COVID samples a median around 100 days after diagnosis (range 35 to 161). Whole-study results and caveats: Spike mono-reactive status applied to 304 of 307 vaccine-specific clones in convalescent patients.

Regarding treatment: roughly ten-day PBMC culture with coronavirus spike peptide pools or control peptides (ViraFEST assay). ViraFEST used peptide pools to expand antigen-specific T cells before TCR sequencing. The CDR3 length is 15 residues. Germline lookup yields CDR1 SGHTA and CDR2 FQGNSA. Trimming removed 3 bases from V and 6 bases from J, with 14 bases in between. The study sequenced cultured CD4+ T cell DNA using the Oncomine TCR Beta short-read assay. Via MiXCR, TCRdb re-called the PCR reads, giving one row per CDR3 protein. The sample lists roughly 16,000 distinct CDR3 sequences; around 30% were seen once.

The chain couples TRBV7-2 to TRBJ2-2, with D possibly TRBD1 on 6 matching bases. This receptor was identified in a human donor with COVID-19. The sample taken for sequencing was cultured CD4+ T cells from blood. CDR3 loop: CASSFHRAAPGELFF. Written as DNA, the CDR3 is TGTGCCAGCAGCTTTCACAGGGCGGCCCCCGGGGAGCTGTTTTTT.